Reported below is one T cell receptor beta chain. Its cognate antigen is unknown. The data originate from a study of cytomegalovirus exposure and HLA in healthy donors. Overall study context: An early release of data contained about 85 million unique TCRs, which came from HLA-typed donors. The study's findings and limits: A highly shared variant cluster was judged a likely technical artifact. Rarity marked most TCR sequences, yet some public TCRs occurred in many donors.

With 60 Vbeta and 13 Jbeta primers, the PCR was carried out. Generated by immunoSEQ multiplex PCR, the TCRdb table keeps only in-frame clones and is missing some. This table has more than 75,000 clones, roughly 80% appearing once. Specimen: PBMCs. The source is a woman between 40 and 55 years old in good health and CMV-seropositive.

This CDR3 is CASSYSDTQGIEAFF. CDR3 DNA sequence: TGTGCCAGCAGTTACTCCGACACCCAGGGAATTGAAGCTTTCTTT. This chain uses TRBV2 with TRBJ1-1, with D possibly matching TRBD1 (5 bases). In germline, CDR1 is SNHLY, CDR2 FYNNEI. The CDR3 runs to 15 residues. The V end lost 5 bases, the J end lost 7 bases, and 20 bases lay between the germline ends.